Listed below are T cell receptor beta chains from one sample, sequenced in a study of cytomegalovirus exposure and HLA in healthy donors. Profiling relied on immunoSEQ multiplex PCR, and the TCRdb table lists in-frame clones only, not all of them. Counted here are over 100,000 clones, around 84% occurring once; the ten biggest clones make up about a fifth. Sequenced input: PBMCs. The receptor set was obtained from a man aged 30 to 45 in good health and CMV-seropositive. The CDR3 runs from the conserved cysteine through the conserved F or W. D genes are given only for firm matches. Size tells how often a clone was seen (once, few, many) or the class of an expanded clone, and some rows leave it out.

abundance | j_gene | d_gene | v_gene | CDR3nt | CDR3aa
NA | TRBJ2-7 | NA | TRBV2 | TGTGCCAGCAGTGAAGAGGGGGCTAGCGGGTCGTACTCCTACGAGCAGTACTTC | CASSEEGASGSYSYEQYF
NA | TRBJ2-3 | TRBD2 | TRBV11-2 | TGTGCCAGCAGCCGCAGCGGGAGGACCCCAGATACGCAGTATTTT | CASSRSGRTPDTQYF
NA | TRBJ1-4 | NA | TRBV28 | TGTGCCAGCAGTTTAAGCCCAGCGTCTAATGAAAAACTGTTTTTT | CASSLSPASNEKLFF
NA | TRBJ2-5 | NA | TRBV5-8 | TGTGCCAGCAGCCTCCAGGAGACCCAGTACTTC | CASSLQETQYF
NA | TRBJ2-5 | NA | TRBV7-9 | TGTGCCAGCAGCTTCACATTCGGGGAGGCCGAGACCCAGTACTTC | CASSFTFGEAETQYF
once | TRBJ1-3 | NA | TRBV11-2 | TGTGCCAGCAGCTTAGATCTAGAGAGGGGAAACACCATATATTTT | CASSLDLERGNTIYF
once | TRBJ2-7 | NA | TRBV10-3 | TGTGCCAACCATGCAGGGGTCGGGTACGAGCAGTACTTC | CANHAGVGYEQYF
many | TRBJ2-5 | TRBD2 | TRBV6-1 | TGTGCCAGCAGTGAGACTAGCGGGGGGCCGGAGACCCAGTACTTC | CASSETSGGPETQYF
NA | TRBJ2-5 | NA | TRBV6-1 | TGTGCCAGCAGGCGACAGGGAGGTACCCAAGAGACCCAGTACTTC | CASRRQGGTQETQYF
NA | TRBJ2-5 | NA | TRBV2 | TGTGCCAGCAGTGTGGGGGGTTTGGAGACCCAGTACTTC | CASSVGGLETQYF
NA | TRBJ1-1 | NA | TRBV10-3 | TGTGCCATCAGTGACCCCCGAGGCGGCACTGAAGCTTTCTTT | CAISDPRGGTEAFF
NA | TRBJ1-4 | NA | TRBV28 | TGTGCCAGCAGTTTGGGCGGGACTAATGAAAAACTGTTTTTT | CASSLGGTNEKLFF
NA | TRBJ1-2 | TRBD1 | TRBV6-5 | TGTGCCAGCAGTTACCAGGGACAGGCAGGCCCCTATGGCTACACCTTC | CASSYQGQAGPYGYTF
few | TRBJ1-1 | NA | TRBV10-3 | TGTGCCATCAGTACCGCCGGACAGATGAACACTGAAGCTTTCTTT | CAISTAGQMNTEAFF
NA | TRBJ1-4 | NA | TRBV5-4 | TGTGCCAGCAGCTCGCGGACTAATGAAAAACTGTTTTTT | CASSSRTNEKLFF
NA | TRBJ1-1 | NA | TRBV9 | TGTGCCAGCAGCGTATCGTTGAACACTGAAGCTTTCTTT | CASSVSLNTEAFF
NA | TRBJ2-3 | TRBD2 | TRBV2 | TGTGCCAGCATGGGACTAGCGGGAGGAGTCTTAGATACGCAGTATTTT | CASMGLAGGVLDTQYF
NA | TRBJ2-4 | TRBD1 | TRBV4-1 | TGCGCCAGCAGCCATCCCGGACAGGGCGAAATAGCCAAAAACATTCAGTACTTC | CASSHPGQGEIAKNIQYF
NA | TRBJ1-2 | NA | TRBV6-5 | TGTGCCAGCAGTAGACTGCGGGGTAGCTATGGCTACACCTTC | CASSRLRGSYGYTF